These 4 T cell receptor beta chains were all obtained from the same sample, sequenced in a study of CD8+CD57+ T cells in acquired aplastic anemia. TCR beta VDJ and CDR3 profiles were obtained from a genomic DNA template. TCRdb reanalysed the reads using MiXCR and keeps one entry per CDR3 protein. The data show over 250,000 distinct CDR3 sequences, about three fifths seen once. Flow cytometry had shown expanded CD8+CD57+ cells in the patients chosen for sequencing. The material sequenced was sorted CD4+, CD8+, or CD8+CD57+ T cells (not recorded which) from PBMCs. These receptors came from a human donor with aplastic anemia.

The chain links TRBV15 to TRBJ2-5; maybe TRBD2 (6 bases). CDR3 length: 15 amino acids. Germline CDR1 is LNHNV and CDR2 is YYDKDF (reference sequence). The V end was cut by 0 bases, the J end by 5 bases, with 13 bases between. The CDR3 bases are TGTGCCACCAGCAGAGAAAGGGACTCGGGGGAGACCCAGTACTTC. This sequence encodes CATSRERDSGETQYF. The whole variable domain, filled in from reference TRBV15 and TRBJ2-5, reads DAMVIQNPRYQVTQFGKPVTLSCSQTLNHNVMYWYQQKSSQAPKLLFHYYDKDFNNEADTPDNFQSRRPNTSFCFLDIRSPGLGDTAMYLCATSRERDSGETQYFGPGTRLLVL.

This chain connects TRBV5-1 to TRBJ1-2, with D tentatively TRBD1 (6 bases). The CDR3 spans 12 residues. The germline gives CDR1 SGHRS, CDR2 YFSETQ. V was pared by 7 bases and J by 7 bases, with 14 bases between. The CDR3 here is CASQGQGSGYTF. The DNA for the CDR3 is TGCGCCAGCCAAGGTCAGGGGTCTGGCTACACCTTC.

This clonotype turned up a few times. V is TRBV24-1 and J is TRBJ2-1, with D possibly being TRBD1 or TRBD2 (5 bases each). In germline, CDR1 is KGHDR, CDR2 SFDVKD. This CDR3 has 15 amino acids. Trimming stripped 4 bases from V and 6 bases from J, with 15 bases between. The CDR3 protein is CATSERGVTRNEQFF. CDR3 DNA sequence: TGTGCCACCAGTGAAAGGGGAGTCACCCGCAATGAGCAGTTCTTC.

The chain is built from TRBV7-9 and TRBJ2-7, with D unresolved. Looked up from germline, CDR1 is SEHNR and CDR2 is FQNEAQ (reference sequence). CDR3 size: 13 residues. Trimming left V 0 bases short and J 7 bases short, with 10 bases between. The CDR3 is CASSLASTREQYF. CDR3 DNA: TGTGCCAGCAGCTTAGCGTCTACCCGGGAGCAGTACTTC.